What follows describes a single T cell receptor beta chain. Diagnosis rested on symptoms, serum thyroxine and TRAb, thyroid ultrasound, and orbital computed tomography. This record belongs to a study of T cells in Graves' hyperthyroidism and ophthalmopathy. Study details: Peripheral blood was secured at the point of initial diagnosis, before any treatment.

Germline values: CDR1 MGHRA, CDR2 YSYEKL. This CDR3 has 15 amino acids. Unmatched junction bases numbered 10, after V lost 7 bases and J lost 6 bases. Template material for amplifying TCR beta CDR3 regions consisted of RNA transcripts. When the TCR CDR3 underwent first-round RT-PCR, the HTBI primer set was used. TCRdb re-analysed the multiplex PCR reads in MiXCR, keeping a single row per CDR3 protein. The data show hundreds of thousands of distinct CDR3 sequences, around 20% seen once. Sequenced sample: blood. The sequence was collected from a woman in her 50s with Graves' hyperthyroidism that later progressed to Graves' ophthalmopathy. The genes are TRBV4-1 and TRBJ2-1, with 9 bases identical to TRBD1. CDR3 amino acids: CASTPRTGVTNEQFF. The CDR3 nucleotides are TGCGCCAGCACCCCGAGGACAGGGGTAACCAATGAGCAGTTCTTC.